A single sample is the source of the 24 T cell receptor beta chains below, sequenced in a study of T cells in Graves' hyperthyroidism and ophthalmopathy. Amplified TCR beta CDR3 regions came from RNA transcripts. First-round RT-PCR with HTBI primers amplified the TCR CDR3 region. One entry per CDR3 protein, called by TCRdb with MiXCR from the multiplex PCR reads. The sample holds 620,000 or so distinct CDR3 sequences, about 14% seen once. Input material: blood. These receptors originate from a woman aged 50 to 60 with Graves' ophthalmopathy.

The chain combines TRBV11-1 with TRBJ1-6; TRBD1 aligns across 11 bases. Trimming at V came to 6 bases and at J to 10 bases, leaving 5 bases not matched to a gene. The CDR3 loop spans 14 amino acids. Germline values: CDR1 SGHAT, CDR2 FQDESV (reference sequence). CDR3 sequence reads: CASSWTGGDSPLHF. In nucleotides, the CDR3 is TGTGCCAGCAGTTGGACAGGGGGCGACTCACCCCTCCACTTT.

The genes are TRBV20-1 and TRBJ2-5; 12 bases map to TRBD2. The CDR3 length is 17 residues. The junction had 14 bases not matched to a gene; V was cut back by 4 bases and J by 5 bases. The germline V gene has CDR1 DFQATT and CDR2 SNEGSKA (reference sequence). The CDR3 spells CSATRTSGTGIVETQYF. As DNA, the CDR3 is TGCAGTGCTACCCGGACTAGCGGGACGGGGATAGTTGAGACCCAGTACTTC.

This clonotype came up a few times. One base away lies a much larger clone, so this may be a sequencing read error. The conserved closing phenylalanine or tryptophan is absent in this CDR3, likely reflecting a read error. The chain links TRBV28 to TRBJ2-7; possibly TRBD2 for D (5 bases). Trimming left V 3 bases short and J 6 bases short, with 21 bases between. Germline values: CDR1 MDHEN, CDR2 SYDVKM. CDR3 length equals 16 residues. CDR3 region: CASSFTGAGPLGEQYL. The DNA of the CDR3 is TGTGCCAGCAGTTTTACGGGCGCGGGCCCCCTGGGCGAGCAGTACCTC.

This clonotype was seen only a few times. This chain uses TRBV3-1 with TRBJ2-7; TRBD2 matches at 16 bases. The CDR3 contains 16 residues. In germline, CDR1 is LGHDT, CDR2 YNNKEL (reference sequence). V shed 3 bases and J 6 bases; nucleotides not matched to a gene: 5. CDR3 protein: CASSQGLAGGPREQYF. The CDR3, as DNA: TGTGCCAGCAGCCAGGGACTAGCGGGAGGGCCTCGCGAGCAGTACTTC.

This clonotype was recorded at least ten times. The J gene is TRBJ2-5, the V gene TRBV7-9; TRBD2 is a possible D gene (6 bases). Trimming shortened V by 5 bases and J by 4 bases, and 17 bases separated the two germline ends. The length of the CDR3 is 15 residues. The germline CDR1 and CDR2 sequences are SEHNR and FQNEAQ (reference sequence). CDR3 region: CASSPPVSGVETQYF. The CDR3 region has the DNA TGTGCCAGCAGCCCCCCCGTTAGCGGAGTAGAGACCCAGTACTTC.

This clonotype was seen many times. The chain links TRBV2 to TRBJ1-2; D call uncertain. CDR1 and CDR2 (germline): SNHLY, FYNNEI. This CDR3 region has 14 residues. V was shortened by 5 bases and J by 7 bases, with 17 bases between the two germline ends. DNA for the CDR3: TGTGCCAGCAGTCGCGGCGGAGCCTATGCTGGCTACACCTTC. It encodes CASSRGGAYAGYTF.

The genes are TRBV15 and TRBJ2-2; 9 bases align to TRBD1. J lost 5 bases, V lost 5 bases, and 6 bases had no gene match. Looked up from germline, CDR1 is LNHNV and CDR2 is YYDKDF (reference sequence). The CDR3 sequence is 15 residues long. CDR3 coding DNA: TGTGCCACCAGCGAGACAGGGGGTTGGACCGGGGAGCTGTTTTTT. The encoded protein is CATSETGGWTGELFF.

This clonotype was seen ten or more times. At one end the junction does not follow the germline gene, possibly because of a read error. The chain links TRBV7-7 to TRBJ2-1; a possible D gene is TRBD2 (6 bases). Germline values: CDR1 SSHAT, CDR2 FNYEAQ (reference sequence). The CDR3 runs 15 residues. The CDR3 spells CASSPSRGGYNEQFF. The CDR3 DNA reads TGTGCTAGCAGCCCTAGCCGTGGGGGGTACAATGAGCAGTTCTTC.

Many counts were recorded for this clonotype. CDR3 loop: CASSYWTSGRAEVEQYF. DNA for the CDR3: TGTGCCAGCAGTTACTGGACTAGCGGGAGGGCCGAGGTCGAGCAGTACTTC. V and J are TRBV6-2 or TRBV6-3 and TRBJ2-7; 15 bases fit TRBD2. The CDR3 length is 17 residues. V was pared by 1 base and J by 6 bases, with 7 bases of the junction left unmatched. CDR1 and CDR2 from the germline V gene are MNHEY and SVGEGT.

Here the CDR3 reads CSAPQNQETQYF. The CDR3 nucleotides are TGCAGTGCTCCACAGAACCAAGAGACCCAGTACTTC. The genes are TRBV20-1 and TRBJ2-5; D gene ambiguous. Trimming left V 5 bases short and J 0 bases short, with 7 bases between. The CDR3 runs to 12 residues. Germline lookup yields CDR1 DFQATT and CDR2 SNEGSKA (reference sequence).

The table lists this clonotype with many counts. This chain joins TRBV28 and TRBJ2-3; D possibly matches TRBD1 or TRBD2 (5 bases each). The CDR3 sequence is 15 residues long. The V end lost 6 bases, the J end lost 5 bases, and 18 bases lay between the germline ends. The germline gives CDR1 MDHEN, CDR2 SYDVKM. The CDR3, as DNA: TGTGCCAGCAGCCAGACCGGGGCGACGGTAGATACGCAGTATTTT. It is translated as CASSQTGATVDTQYF.

This clonotype was recorded at least ten times. This chain joins TRBV12-3 or TRBV12-4 and TRBJ1-2; D gene unclear. This CDR3 has 13 amino acids. V was pared by 4 bases and J by 6 bases, with 12 bases between. CDR3 loop: CASSYGGINGYTF. CDR3 DNA sequence: TGTGCCAGCAGTTACGGAGGGATCAATGGCTACACCTTC.

At least ten counts were recorded for this clonotype. V gene TRBV28 combines with J gene TRBJ2-5; tentatively, D is TRBD1 (6 bases). Trimming left V 3 bases short and J 7 bases short, with 15 bases between. The V gene's germline CDR1 is MDHEN and CDR2 SYDVKM. The CDR3 consists of 14 residues. The CDR3 spells CASSFPTGPGTQYF. CDR3 DNA: TGTGCCAGCAGTTTCCCGACAGGTCCTGGGACCCAGTACTTC.

This clonotype appeared a few times. V usage is TRBV19 and J usage is TRBJ1-5; D may be TRBD1 (5 bases). This CDR3 region has 19 residues. Germline lookup yields CDR1 LNHDA and CDR2 SQIVND (reference sequence). Trimming pared 0 bases from V and 3 bases from J, leaving 21 bases between. CDR3: CASSIDLLWGRGNNQPQHF. The CDR3 nucleotides read TGTGCCAGTAGTATAGACCTTTTATGGGGACGGGGGAACAATCAGCCCCAGCATTTT.

This clonotype was picked up many times. CDR3 residues: CASSHPNLGSTYEQYF. DNA of the CDR3: TGTGCCAGCAGTCACCCGAACCTGGGATCAACCTACGAGCAGTACTTC. This rearrangement joins TRBV7-2 to TRBJ2-7; D not certain. Trimming took 6 bases from V and 2 from J, leaving 20 bases between them. This CDR3 has 16 amino acids. The germline V gene has CDR1 SGHTA and CDR2 FQGNSA. Drawing the rest from reference TRBV7-2 and TRBJ2-7, the complete variable domain is GAGVSQSPSNKVTEKGKDVELRCDPISGHTALYWYRQSLGQGLEFLIYFQGNSAPDKSGLPSDRFSAERTGGSVSTLTIQRTQQEDSAVYLCASSHPNLGSTYEQYFGPGTRLTVT.

The table lists this clonotype with a few counts. The V call is TRBV13, the J call TRBJ2-1, with D tentatively TRBD1 or TRBD2 (5 bases each). The germline V gene has CDR1 PRHDT and CDR2 FYEKMQ (reference sequence). V was trimmed by 2 bases and J by 4 bases, leaving 15 bases between them. The CDR3 totals 16 residues. As DNA, the CDR3 is TGTGCCAGCAGCTTACTGGCCAGTGGGGGATACAATGAGCAGTTCTTC. Amino acids: CASSLLASGGYNEQFF.

V usage is TRBV6-1 and J usage is TRBJ1-5; tentative D call: TRBD1 (5 bases). Germline assignment: CDR1 MNHNS and CDR2 SASEGT. V was pared by 5 bases and J by 4 bases, with 15 bases between. The CDR3 extends over 15 amino acids. CDR3 in amino acids: CASSPGRGGNQPQHF. The CDR3 nucleotides read TGTGCCAGCAGTCCGGGACGGGGGGGAAATCAGCCCCAGCATTTT.

The V call is TRBV7-8, the J call TRBJ2-3; 7 bases line up with TRBD1. This CDR3 has 15 amino acids. V shed 7 bases, J shed 2 bases, and the junction held 9 bases outside the gene matches. The germline CDR1 and CDR2 sequences are SGHVS and FQNEAQ. CDR3 loop: CASTTPGQTTDTQYF. The CDR3 DNA sequence: TGTGCCAGCACCACACCGGGACAGACCACAGATACGCAGTATTTT. Filled out from reference TRBV7-8 and TRBJ2-3, the complete variable domain reads GAGVSQSPRYKVAKRGQDVALRCDPISGHVSLFWYQQALGQGPEFLTYFQNEAQLDKSGLPSDRFFAERPEGSVSTLKIQRTQQEDSAVYLCASTTPGQTTDTQYFGPGTRLTVL.

The V gene is TRBV20-1, the J gene TRBJ1-1, with D unclear. This CDR3 is built from 13 residues. Between the trimmed V and J ends, which lost 0 bases and 1 base, there was a span of 6 bases. Germline V lookup: CDR1 DFQATT, CDR2 SNEGSKA (reference sequence). In DNA form, the CDR3 reads TGCAGTGCTAGAGACGGGGAGAACACTGAAGCTTTCTTT. Protein product: CSARDGENTEAFF.

At least ten counts were recorded for this clonotype. The chain carries TRBV6-1 and TRBJ1-5; D not certain. Germline values: CDR1 MNHNS, CDR2 SASEGT. With 6 bases removed from V and 6 bases from J, the gap between germline ends came to 9 bases. This CDR3 contains 12 residues. The CDR3 DNA reads as TGTGCCAGCAGGGGTGGAGGTCAGCCCCAGCATTTT. Protein product: CASRGGGQPQHF.

The V gene is TRBV5-1, the J gene TRBJ2-3; 9 positions agree with TRBD2. Germline CDR1 and CDR2: SGHRS and YFSETQ. This CDR3 is 16 amino acids long. Trimming took 7 bases from V and 3 from J; bases not matched to a gene: 12. CDR3 in DNA: TGCGCCAGCGGCGGCTGGATAGCGGGAGTGACAGATACGCAGTATTTT. Protein: CASGGWIAGVTDTQYF.

The genes are TRBV7-2 and TRBJ2-5, with TRBD2 identical over 8 bases. The trim removed 1 base at V and 3 bases at J, leaving 1 base unmatched. Germline CDR1 SGHTA, CDR2 FQGNSA. This CDR3 region has 14 residues. CDR3 nucleotides: TGTGCCAGCAGCTTAGAGGGACTAGAAGAGACCCAGTACTTC. It codes for CASSLEGLEETQYF. The whole variable domain, filled in from reference TRBV7-2 and TRBJ2-5, reads GAGVSQSPSNKVTEKGKDVELRCDPISGHTALYWYRQSLGQGLEFLIYFQGNSAPDKSGLPSDRFSAERTGGSVSTLTIQRTQQEDSAVYLCASSLEGLEETQYFGPGTRLLVL.

This clonotype was seen repeatedly, ten times or more. The J gene is TRBJ2-1, the V gene TRBV7-9, with 8 positions matching TRBD2. V lost 5 bases and J lost 2; bases outside the gene matches: 5. Germline V gene data show CDR1 as SEHNR and CDR2 as FQNEAQ (reference sequence). This CDR3 comprises 15 residues. The CDR3 DNA follows: TGTGCCAGCAGCGCCAGCGGGAGTCCCTACAATGAGCAGTTCTTC. The encoded protein is CASSASGSPYNEQFF.

This sequence joins TRBV7-6 and TRBJ2-3, with 7 bases lining up with TRBD1. Germline lookup yields CDR1 SGHVS and CDR2 FNYEAQ. Trimming cost V 4 bases and J 2 bases; bases outside gene matches: 6. The CDR3 extends over 15 amino acids. This chain's CDR3 is CASSSTGVFTDTQYF. In DNA, the CDR3 is TGTGCCAGCAGCTCCACAGGGGTTTTCACAGATACGCAGTATTTT.